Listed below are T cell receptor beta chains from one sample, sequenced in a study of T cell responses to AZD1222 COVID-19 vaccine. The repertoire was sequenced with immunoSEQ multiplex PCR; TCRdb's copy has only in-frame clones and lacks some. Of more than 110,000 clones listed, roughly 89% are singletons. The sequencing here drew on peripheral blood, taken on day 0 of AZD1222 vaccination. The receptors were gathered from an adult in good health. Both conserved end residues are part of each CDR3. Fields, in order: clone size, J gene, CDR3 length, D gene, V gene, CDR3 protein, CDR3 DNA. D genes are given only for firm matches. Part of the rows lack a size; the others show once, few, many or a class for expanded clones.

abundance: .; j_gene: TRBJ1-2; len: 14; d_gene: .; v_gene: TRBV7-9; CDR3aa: CASSSAGDFYGYTF; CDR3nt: TGTGCCAGCAGCTCCGCGGGAGACTTCTATGGCTACACCTTC
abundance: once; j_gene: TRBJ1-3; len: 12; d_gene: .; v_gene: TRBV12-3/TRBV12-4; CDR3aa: CASSLDGGTIYF; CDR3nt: TGTGCCAGCAGTTTAGATGGCGGCACCATATATTTT
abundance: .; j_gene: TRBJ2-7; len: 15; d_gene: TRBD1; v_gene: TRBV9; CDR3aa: CASSIGGTGASEQYF; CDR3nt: TGTGCCAGCAGCATAGGCGGGACAGGGGCCTCCGAGCAGTACTTC
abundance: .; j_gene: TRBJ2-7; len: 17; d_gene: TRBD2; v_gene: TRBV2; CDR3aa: CASSEGASGPSSYEQYF; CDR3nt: TGTGCCAGCAGTGAAGGGGCTAGCGGGCCCAGCTCCTACGAGCAGTACTTC
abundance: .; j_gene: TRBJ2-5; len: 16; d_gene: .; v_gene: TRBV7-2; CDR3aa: CASSPWAWRPSETQYF; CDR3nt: TGTGCCAGCAGCCCTTGGGCCTGGCGCCCCTCAGAGACCCAGTACTTC
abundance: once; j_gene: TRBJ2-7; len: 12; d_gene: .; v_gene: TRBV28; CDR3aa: CASSLQGNEQYF; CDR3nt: TGTGCCAGCAGTTTGCAGGGTAACGAGCAGTACTTC
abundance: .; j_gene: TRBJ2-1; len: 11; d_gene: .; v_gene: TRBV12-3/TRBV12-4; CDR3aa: CASRLRGEQFF; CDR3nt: TGTGCCAGCAGGCTCCGGGGAGAGCAGTTCTTC
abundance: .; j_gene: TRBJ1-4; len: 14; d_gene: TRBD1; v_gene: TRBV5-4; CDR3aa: CASSRDRGNEKLFF; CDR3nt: TGTGCCAGCAGCCGGGACAGGGGGAATGAAAAACTGTTTTTT
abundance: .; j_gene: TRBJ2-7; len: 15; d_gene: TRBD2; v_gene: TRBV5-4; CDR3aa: CASSSGTSQIYEQYF; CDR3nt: TGTGCCAGCAGCTCCGGGACTAGCCAAATCTACGAGCAGTACTTC
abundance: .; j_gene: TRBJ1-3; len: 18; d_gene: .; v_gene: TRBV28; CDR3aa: CASSSPDGNFYSGNTIYF; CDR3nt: TGTGCCAGCAGTTCCCCGGACGGAAACTTCTACTCTGGAAACACCATATATTTT
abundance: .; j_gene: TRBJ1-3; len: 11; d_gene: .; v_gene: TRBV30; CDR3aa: CAWKNGGVIYF; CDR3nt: TGTGCCTGGAAGAACGGTGGGGTAATATATTTT
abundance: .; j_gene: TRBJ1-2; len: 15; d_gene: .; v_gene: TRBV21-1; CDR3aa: CASSKGVHREGGYTF; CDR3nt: TGTGCCAGCAGCAAAGGGGTACACAGGGAGGGTGGCTACACCTTC
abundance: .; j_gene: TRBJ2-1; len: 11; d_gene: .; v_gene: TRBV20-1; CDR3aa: CSATRVREQFF; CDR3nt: TGCAGTGCTACCAGGGTCAGGGAGCAGTTCTTC
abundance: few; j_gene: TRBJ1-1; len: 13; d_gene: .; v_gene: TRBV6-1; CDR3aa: CASSEGARTEAFF; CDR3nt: TGTGCCAGCAGTGAGGGGGCGCGCACTGAAGCTTTCTTT
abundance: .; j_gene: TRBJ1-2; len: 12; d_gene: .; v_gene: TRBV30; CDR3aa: CAWSVSYYGYTF; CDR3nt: TGTGCCTGGAGTGTAAGCTACTATGGCTACACCTTC
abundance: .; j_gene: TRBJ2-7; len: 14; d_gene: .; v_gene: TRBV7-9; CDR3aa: CASSSPRVGDEQYF; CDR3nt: TGTGCCAGCAGCTCTCCGAGGGTTGGAGACGAGCAGTACTTC
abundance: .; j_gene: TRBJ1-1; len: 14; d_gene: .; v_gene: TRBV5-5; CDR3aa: CASSQGRMNTEAFF; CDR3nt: TGTGCCAGCAGCCAGGGGAGGATGAACACTGAAGCTTTCTTT
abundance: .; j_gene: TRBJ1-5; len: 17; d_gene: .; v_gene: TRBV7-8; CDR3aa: CASSHNQGYRSNQPQHF; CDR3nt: TGTGCCAGCAGCCACAACCAGGGGTACCGTAGCAATCAGCCCCAGCATTTT
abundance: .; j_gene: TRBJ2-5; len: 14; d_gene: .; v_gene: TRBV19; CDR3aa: CASSNSGPAGTQYF; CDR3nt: TGTGCCAGTAGTAACTCCGGCCCAGCAGGGACCCAGTACTTC
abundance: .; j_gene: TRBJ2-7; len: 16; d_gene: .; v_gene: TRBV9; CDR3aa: CASSPGDLRSNYEQYF; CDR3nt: TGTGCCAGCAGCCCAGGGGATTTGCGGAGCAACTACGAGCAGTACTTC
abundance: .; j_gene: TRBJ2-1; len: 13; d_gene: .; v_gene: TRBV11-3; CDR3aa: CASSLGSYNEQFF; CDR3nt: TGTGCCAGCAGCTTGGGGTCCTACAATGAGCAGTTCTTC
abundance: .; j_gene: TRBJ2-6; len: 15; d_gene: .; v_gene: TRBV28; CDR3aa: CASSPPFLRANVLTF; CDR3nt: TGTGCCAGCAGTCCCCCGTTCCTTAGGGCCAACGTCCTGACTTTC
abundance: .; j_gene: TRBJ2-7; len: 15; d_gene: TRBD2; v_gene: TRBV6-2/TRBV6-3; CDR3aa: CASSDMSGRIYEQYF; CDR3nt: TGTGCCAGCAGCGATATGAGCGGGAGAATCTACGAGCAGTACTTC
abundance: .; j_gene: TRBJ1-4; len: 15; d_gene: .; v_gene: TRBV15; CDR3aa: CATSRVQTAREKLFF; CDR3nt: TGTGCCACCAGCAGAGTTCAGACGGCTCGTGAAAAACTGTTTTTT
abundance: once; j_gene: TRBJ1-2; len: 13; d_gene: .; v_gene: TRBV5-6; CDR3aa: CASSFTGTTGYTF; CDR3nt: TGTGCCAGCAGCTTTACAGGGACGACTGGCTACACCTTC
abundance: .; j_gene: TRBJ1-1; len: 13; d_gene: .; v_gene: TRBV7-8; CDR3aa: CASSPGRGTEAFF; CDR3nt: TGTGCCAGCAGCCCGGGCCGCGGGACTGAAGCTTTCTTT
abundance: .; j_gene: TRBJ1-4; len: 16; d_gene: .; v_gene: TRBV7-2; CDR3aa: CASSLARTRFNEKLFF; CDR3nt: TGTGCCAGCAGCTTAGCCCGGACACGATTTAATGAAAAACTGTTTTTT